The clone carrying this T cell receptor beta chain was detected many times. Its antigen is unknown. The data originate from a study of T cells after yellow fever vaccination. Study results and caveats: After the booster, 96% of CD4 and more than 75% of CD8 primary-response clones were re-detected. Clonotypes appearing in both CD4 and CD8 compartments existed, and their share was small.

Trimming cost V 6 bases and J 3 bases, with 10 bases left between them. The CDR3 is made up of 12 amino acids. CDR1 and CDR2 (germline): DFQATT, SNEGSKA (reference sequence). Each CDR3 protein gets one entry after TCRdb re-called the 5' RACE reads with MiXCR. The data contain some 300,000 distinct CDR3 sequences, approximately 8% of them singletons. This TCR was recovered from a man aged 18 to 29 who received the YFV17D yellow fever vaccine. The sample in question was PBMCs, obtained approximately 40 days after the first yellow fever vaccination. V gene TRBV20-1 combines with J gene TRBJ2-3, with D unclear. As DNA, the CDR3 is TGCAGTGCCCTTACCCGGACAGATACGCAGTATTTT. Protein product: CSALTRTDTQYF.